Presented here are 14 T cell receptor beta chains from one specimen sequenced in a study of T-cell reconstitution after alpha-beta-depleted transplantation in children. Unique molecular identifiers were used in preparing the TCRbeta library. TCRdb reprocessed the PCR reads with MiXCR, giving one entry per CDR3 protein. The sample lists around 200,000 distinct CDR3 sequences, around 9.9% occurring once. This specimen consisted of PBMCs, obtained before TCRalphabeta/CD19-depleted stem cell transplant. These receptors all stem from a child less than two years old with acute myeloid leukemia, due to receive a stem cell transplant.

The genes are TRBV2 and TRBJ1-5; 10 bases agree with TRBD1. The germline gives CDR1 SNHLY, CDR2 FYNNEI. This CDR3 contains 15 residues. The V gene end was trimmed by 7 bases and the J gene end by 6 bases; junction bases not matched to a gene: 9. CDR3 coding DNA: TGTGCCAGCACCCGACAGGGGGCAGGGGGTCAGCCCCAGCATTTT. Its protein is CASTRQGAGGQPQHF. Filled out from reference TRBV2 and TRBJ1-5, the complete variable domain reads EPEVTQTPSHQVTQMGQEVILRCVPISNHLYFYWYRQILGQKVEFLVSFYNNEISEKSEIFDDQFSVERPDGSNFTLKIRSTKLEDSAMYFCASTRQGAGGQPQHFGDGTRLSIL.

This clonotype was counted at least ten times. The rearrangement links TRBV20-1 to TRBJ1-5; no clear D gene. CDR1 is DFQATT and CDR2 is SNEGSKA in the germline V gene (reference sequence). Trimming took off 7 bases at V and 1 base at J, with 5 bases between the two ends. CDR3 length equals 11 residues. CDR3 loop: CSGGSNQPQHF. CDR3 DNA sequence: TGCAGTGGGGGAAGCAATCAGCCCCAGCATTTT.

This clonotype was seen repeatedly, ten times or more. The CDR3 loop reads CASSLDLLGNNEQFF. CDR3 bases: TGTGCCAGCAGCTTAGATTTGCTGGGAAACAATGAGCAGTTCTTC. This chain links TRBV7-2 with TRBJ2-1; no definite D call. Deletions cut 1 base from V and 5 bases from J, with 12 bases between. The length of the CDR3 is 15 residues. Germline loops: CDR1 SGHTA, CDR2 FQGNSA.

There are many counts of this clonotype. This chain connects TRBV20-1 to TRBJ2-7; 9 bases map to TRBD2. The ends lost 1 base at V and 6 bases at J; junction bases unmatched: 4. This CDR3 spans 13 amino acids. Germline CDR1 reads DFQATT; CDR2 reads SNEGSKA (reference sequence). CDR3 nucleotide sequence: TGCAGTGCTAGAGCTAGCGGGAACCTCGAGCAGTACTTC. It codes for CSARASGNLEQYF.

V gene TRBV30 combines with J gene TRBJ2-3; the D gene is possibly TRBD1 (5 bases). The CDR3 extends over 14 amino acids. V dropped 5 bases and J dropped 3 bases, with 15 bases sitting between them. From germline, CDR1 is GTSNPN and CDR2 SVGIG (reference sequence). The DNA of the CDR3 is TGTGCCTGGGGGGCCCCATTAGCAACAGATACGCAGTATTTT. This sequence encodes CAWGAPLATDTQYF.

This clonotype came up many times. This chain connects TRBV5-1 to TRBJ1-3, with D possibly matching TRBD1 (6 bases). V lost 4 bases, J lost 0 bases, and 17 bases lay in between. Germline V gives CDR1 SGHRS, CDR2 YFSETQ. This CDR3 region has 17 residues. CDR3 amino acids: CASSAGLGGTSGNTIYF. CDR3 nucleotide sequence: TGCGCCAGCAGCGCAGGTTTGGGGGGCACCTCTGGAAACACCATATATTTT.

The sample holds a few counts of this clonotype. The CDR3 region is CASTGGMNTEAFF. In DNA form, the CDR3 reads TGTGCCAGCACGGGGGGGATGAACACTGAAGCTTTCTTT. The chain carries TRBV2 and TRBJ1-1; TRBD1 might be the D (5 bases). Germline CDR1 is SNHLY and CDR2 is FYNNEI. Trimming shortened V by 7 bases and J by 0 bases, and 9 bases separated the two germline ends. The CDR3 totals 13 residues.

On this clonotype itself: A read error may account for a junction end that differs from germline. This chain links TRBV7-2 with TRBJ1-4, with D unresolved. The CDR3 totals 12 residues. In germline, CDR1 is SGHTA, CDR2 FQGNSA. In DNA, the CDR3 is TGTGACAGCAGCTTAGTGACTGAAAAACTGTTTTTT. It translates to CDSSLVTEKLFF.

In this sample, this clonotype turned up many times. The chain links TRBV28 to TRBJ2-7; 7 positions agree with TRBD2. CDR3 length equals 14 residues. Germline V gene lookup returns CDR1 MDHEN and CDR2 SYDVKM. V trimming: 7 bases; J trimming: 0 bases; junction bases outside the gene matches: 6. The CDR3 DNA sequence: TGTGCCAGCACCTTGGGGGGGAGCTCCTACGAGCAGTACTTC. This encodes CASTLGGSSYEQYF.

This clonotype showed up just a few times. The J gene is TRBJ2-2, the V gene TRBV3-1; 7 bases agree with TRBD1. Germline V lookup: CDR1 LGHDT, CDR2 YNNKEL (reference sequence). The CDR3 consists of 15 residues. With 3 bases clipped from V and 13 bases from J, the junction kept 14 bases outside the gene matches. CDR3 residues: CASSQGTVTPGRLFF. CDR3 in DNA: TGTGCCAGCAGCCAGGGGACAGTCACTCCCGGCCGGCTGTTTTTT.

This clonotype was picked up a small number of times. V is TRBV3-1 and J is TRBJ2-3; the D gene is possibly TRBD1 (6 bases). There are 18 residues in the CDR3. Germline V gene lookup returns CDR1 LGHDT and CDR2 YNNKEL (reference sequence). Trimming left V 6 bases short and J 1 base short, with 23 bases between. CDR3 sequence (DNA): TGTGCCAGCAGGGGTAGCCACAGGGTAAAGGTGGGCACAGATACGCAGTATTTT. Amino acid sequence: CASRGSHRVKVGTDTQYF.

This clonotype appeared many times. This rearrangement joins TRBV18 to TRBJ2-3; 9 nucleotides agree with TRBD2. The CDR3 has 17 residues. The V and J ends lost 2 bases and 2 bases, in that order; junction bases with no gene match: 8. The germline gives CDR1 KGHSH, CDR2 LQKENI. The CDR3 sequence: CASSPYMTSGDTDTQYF. The CDR3, as DNA: TGTGCCAGCTCACCATATATGACTAGCGGAGACACAGATACGCAGTATTTT. Variable domain in full (rest from reference TRBV18 and TRBJ2-3): NAGVMQNPRHLVRRRGQEARLRCSPMKGHSHVYWYRQLPEEGLKFMVYLQKENIIDESGMPKERFSAEFPKEGPSILRIQQVVRGDSAAYFCASSPYMTSGDTDTQYFGPGTRLTVL.

This clonotype has a count of ten or more. CDR3 residues: CSWGYSTDTQYF. The DNA for the CDR3 is TGCAGTTGGGGATACTCCACAGATACGCAGTATTTT. The chain uses TRBV20-1 and TRBJ2-3; D gene ambiguous. The CDR3 extends over 12 amino acids. V shed 8 bases and J shed 2 bases, with 11 bases lying between them. CDR1 is DFQATT and CDR2 is SNEGSKA in the germline V gene (reference sequence).

This clonotype was seen many times. The rearrangement uses TRBV7-2 and TRBJ2-7; 8 nucleotides match TRBD1. Looked up from germline, CDR1 is SGHTA and CDR2 is FQGNSA. This CDR3 comprises 15 residues. Unmatched junction bases numbered 4, after V lost 1 base and J lost 2 bases. The CDR3 nucleotides read TGTGCCAGCAGCTTAGGGACAGGGTTACCCTACGAGCAGTACTTC. Encoded protein: CASSLGTGLPYEQYF.